This TCR beta chain derives from a study of cytomegalovirus exposure and HLA in healthy donors. The study's findings and limits: Presence/absence analyses assumed roughly uniform sequencing depth across donors, which may not hold. V- and J-gene trimming in TCR beta was tied to a missense DCLRE1C variant by an analysis performed later.

Notes on this clone: Its antigen is undetermined.

The primer mix had 60 Vbeta and 13 Jbeta primers. Clones were read by immunoSEQ multiplex PCR, and TCRdb kept only the in-frame ones, dropping some. Its table records 150,000 to 200,000 clones. The sequence derives from a young man in good health and CMV-seronegative. Sample: PBMCs.

This chain's CDR3 is CASSRGLHTDTQYF. The CDR3 DNA sequence: TGTGCCAGCAGTAGGGGACTTCACACAGATACGCAGTATTTT. The rearrangement links TRBV28 to TRBJ2-3; the D gene is possibly TRBD2 (6 bases). Looked up from germline, CDR1 is MDHEN and CDR2 is SYDVKM. CDR3 length: 14 residues. The V gene lost 5 bases and the J gene lost 2 bases, with 11 bases spanning the gap.